Following are 10 T cell receptor beta chains from one sample sequenced in a study of circulating and synovial CD4+ cells in juvenile arthritis. Sequencing used immunoSEQ multiplex PCR; TCRdb keeps in-frame clones, though not all of them. Of about 33,000 clones listed, roughly 96% are singletons. Sample: CD4+ T cells from blood. The receptors were gathered from a human donor with juvenile idiopathic arthritis.

This rearrangement joins TRBV27 to TRBJ1-5; maybe TRBD1 (6 bases). The germline V gene encodes CDR1 MNHEY and CDR2 SMNVEV (reference sequence). V lost 5 bases, J lost 4 bases, and 9 bases lay in between. The CDR3 extends over 13 amino acids. DNA for the CDR3: TGTGCCAGCAGTCTTGGGACAAATCAGCCCCAGCATTTT. This sequence encodes CASSLGTNQPQHF.

The rearrangement joins TRBV7-8 to TRBJ2-2; D remains unclear. The CDR3 length is 13 residues. Germline loops: CDR1 SGHVS, CDR2 FQNEAQ. Trimming shortened V by 7 bases and J by 6 bases, and 12 bases separated the two germline ends. The CDR3 sequence is CASTPLLPGELFF. DNA of the CDR3: TGTGCCAGCACCCCCCTTCTTCCCGGGGAGCTGTTTTTT.

The chain is built from TRBV11-2 and TRBJ1-2, with TRBD1 identical over 7 bases. With 4 bases clipped from V and 8 bases from J, the junction kept 16 bases outside the gene matches. The germline V gene has CDR1 SGHAT and CDR2 FQNNGV. CDR3 length equals 16 residues. CDR3 sequence: CASSSSLGTVVGGYTF. Written as DNA, the CDR3 is TGTGCCAGCAGCTCTAGTCTAGGGACAGTCGTTGGCGGCTACACCTTC.

This sequence joins TRBV5-1 and TRBJ2-7; TRBD2 matches at 11 bases. In germline, CDR1 is SGHRS, CDR2 YFSETQ. The V segment lost 3 bases and the J segment 3 bases; nucleotides outside the gene matches: 2. The CDR3 consists of 14 residues. The CDR3 sequence: CASSSTSGSYEQYF. The CDR3 DNA sequence: TGCGCCAGCAGCTCCACTAGCGGGAGCTACGAGCAGTACTTC. The whole variable domain, remainder taken from reference TRBV5-1 and TRBJ2-7, is KAGVTQTPRYLIKTRGQQVTLSCSPISGHRSVSWYQQTPGQGLQFLFEYFSETQRNKGNFPGRFSGRQFSNSRSEMNVSTLELGDSALYLCASSSTSGSYEQYFGPGTRLTVT.

The genes are TRBV4-3 and TRBJ2-2; D gene unclear. Trimming pared 1 base from V and 2 bases from J, leaving 5 bases between. Germline CDR1 reads LGHNA; CDR2 reads YSLEER. The CDR3 loop spans 14 amino acids. DNA of the CDR3: TGCGCCAGCAGCCAAGGTCATAACACCGGGGAGCTGTTTTTT. Its protein is CASSQGHNTGELFF.

In its sample, this clone was seen once. The chain recombines TRBV7-2 with TRBJ2-1; D is perhaps TRBD2 (6 bases). Germline assignment: CDR1 SGHTA and CDR2 FQGNSA. V lost 4 bases to trimming and J lost 7 bases, with 11 bases between them. This CDR3 is 13 amino acids long. CDR3 sequence (DNA): TGTGCCAGCAGCTACCCGGGGAGGAATGAGCAGTTCTTC. Translating it yields CASSYPGRNEQFF.

The genes are TRBV29-1 and TRBJ2-3, with TRBD1 identical over 7 bases. Trimming cost V 6 bases and J 1 base; bases outside gene matches: 7. The V gene's germline CDR1 is SQVTM and CDR2 ANQGSEA. The CDR3 is 14 amino acids. CDR3 DNA: TGCAGCGTCCAGGGGGTCACCCGCACAGATACGCAGTATTTT. The encoded protein is CSVQGVTRTDTQYF.

The chain carries TRBV7-2 and TRBJ1-1; D remains unclear. Trimming removed 5 bases from V and 0 bases from J, with 13 bases in between. Looked up from germline, CDR1 is SGHTA and CDR2 is FQGNSA. The CDR3 consists of 15 residues. CDR3 in amino acids: CASSPPIRVNTEAFF. CDR3 bases: TGTGCCAGCAGCCCCCCGATCCGGGTGAACACTGAAGCTTTCTTT. The full variable domain, its missing parts supplied by reference TRBV7-2 and TRBJ1-1, is GAGVSQSPSNKVTEKGKDVELRCDPISGHTALYWYRQSLGQGLEFLIYFQGNSAPDKSGLPSDRFSAERTGGSVSTLTIQRTQQEDSAVYLCASSPPIRVNTEAFFGQGTRLTVV.

The chain combines TRBV7-2 with TRBJ1-5, with D perhaps TRBD1 (5 bases). Per the germline V gene, CDR1 is SGHTA and CDR2 is FQGNSA. With 5 bases removed from V and 6 bases from J, the gap between germline ends came to 20 bases. CDR3 size: 16 residues. The DNA of the CDR3 is TGTGCCAGCAGCGTCTACTGGGGGGTGGGTTTTCAGCCCCAGCATTTT. This translates into CASSVYWGVGFQPQHF.

The gene calls are TRBV7-2 and TRBJ2-7, with D possibly being TRBD2 (5 bases). Germline V gene sequence: CDR1 SGHTA, CDR2 FQGNSA. CDR3 length: 17 amino acids. Trimming pared 1 base from V and 2 bases from J, leaving 18 bases between. CDR3: CASSLGAAGRSTYEQYF. In nucleotides, the CDR3 is TGTGCCAGCAGCTTAGGGGCCGCGGGCAGATCCACCTACGAGCAGTACTTC. Full variable domain (rest looked up from reference TRBV7-2 and TRBJ2-7): GAGVSQSPSNKVTEKGKDVELRCDPISGHTALYWYRQSLGQGLEFLIYFQGNSAPDKSGLPSDRFSAERTGGSVSTLTIQRTQQEDSAVYLCASSLGAAGRSTYEQYFGPGTRLTVT.